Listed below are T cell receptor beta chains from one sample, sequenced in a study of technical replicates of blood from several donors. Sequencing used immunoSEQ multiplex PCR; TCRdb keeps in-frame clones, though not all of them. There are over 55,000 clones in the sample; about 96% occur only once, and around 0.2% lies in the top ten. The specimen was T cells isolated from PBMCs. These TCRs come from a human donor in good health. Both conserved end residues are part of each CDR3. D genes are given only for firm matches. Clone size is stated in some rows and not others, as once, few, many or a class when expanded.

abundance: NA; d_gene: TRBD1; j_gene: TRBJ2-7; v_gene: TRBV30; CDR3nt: TGTGCCTGGACAAACAGGGGTTTGTTGTACGAGCAGTACTTC; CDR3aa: CAWTNRGLLYEQYF
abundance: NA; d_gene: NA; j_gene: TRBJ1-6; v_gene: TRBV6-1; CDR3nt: TGTGCCAGCAGTGAAGTGAGTAATTCACCCCTCCACTTT; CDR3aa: CASSEVSNSPLHF
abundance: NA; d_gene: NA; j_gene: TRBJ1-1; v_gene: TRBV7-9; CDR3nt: TGTGCCAGCAGCAAGTCCGGGACAAAGAATGAAGCTTTCTTT; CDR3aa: CASSKSGTKNEAFF
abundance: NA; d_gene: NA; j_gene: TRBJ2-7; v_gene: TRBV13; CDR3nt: TGTGCCAGCAGCGAGCAGGGCCACGAGCAGTACTTC; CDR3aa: CASSEQGHEQYF
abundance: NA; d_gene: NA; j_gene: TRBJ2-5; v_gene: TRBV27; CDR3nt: TGTGCCAGCAGTCCGGACTGGCAAGAGACCCAGTACTTC; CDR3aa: CASSPDWQETQYF
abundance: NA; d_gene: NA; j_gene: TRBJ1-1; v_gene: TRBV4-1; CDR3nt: TGCGCCAGCAGAGAAGGGAGAAGTCGGTCCCTGAACACTGAAGCTTTCTTT; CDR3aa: CASREGRSRSLNTEAFF
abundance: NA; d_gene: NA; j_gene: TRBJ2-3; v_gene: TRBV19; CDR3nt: TGTGCCAGTAGTATGGGTCAGACTAGCACAGATACGCAGTATTTT; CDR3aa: CASSMGQTSTDTQYF
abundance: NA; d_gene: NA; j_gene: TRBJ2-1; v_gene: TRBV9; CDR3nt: TGTGCCAGCAGCCTCTCAGGGCAGCCTTACAATGAGCAGTTCTTC; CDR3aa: CASSLSGQPYNEQFF
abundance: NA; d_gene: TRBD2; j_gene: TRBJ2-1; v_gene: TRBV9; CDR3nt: TGTGCCAGCAGCGTAGGCGGGGGGCCGGGCAATGAGCAGTTCTTC; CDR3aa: CASSVGGGPGNEQFF
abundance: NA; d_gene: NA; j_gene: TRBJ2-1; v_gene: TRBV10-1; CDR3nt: TGCGCCAGCAGTGAAGGGCGGAGAGGGATAAATGAGCAGTTCTTC; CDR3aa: CASSEGRRGINEQFF
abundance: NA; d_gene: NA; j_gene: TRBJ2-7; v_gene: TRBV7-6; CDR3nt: TGTGCCAGCAGCGCATCCGCCGGGACAAAACACTACGAGCAGTACTTC; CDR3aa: CASSASAGTKHYEQYF
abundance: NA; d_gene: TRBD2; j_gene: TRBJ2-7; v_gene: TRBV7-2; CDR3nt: TGTGCCAGCAGCTCTGGACTAGCGGGGGGGTTTTTCTACGAGCAGTACTTC; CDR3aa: CASSSGLAGGFFYEQYF
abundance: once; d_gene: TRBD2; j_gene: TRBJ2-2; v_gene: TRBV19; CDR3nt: TGTGCCAGTAGTATAGGTCTAGCGGGAGGGCTCACCACCGGGGAGCTGTTTTTT; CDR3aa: CASSIGLAGGLTTGELFF
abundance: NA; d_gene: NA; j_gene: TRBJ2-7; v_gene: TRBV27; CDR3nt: TGTGCCAGCAGTTTATCTTTAGTAGTCACCTACGAGCAGTACTTC; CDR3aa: CASSLSLVVTYEQYF
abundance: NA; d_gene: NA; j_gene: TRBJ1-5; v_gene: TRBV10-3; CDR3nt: TGTGCCATCAGAGATCCGGGAGAAGGGGATCAGCCCCAGCATTTT; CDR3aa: CAIRDPGEGDQPQHF
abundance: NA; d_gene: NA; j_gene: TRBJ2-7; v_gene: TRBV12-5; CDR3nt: TGTGCTAGTGGTTTGGTACTAACAGGGCCGGAAGATAGCTCCTACGAGCAGTACTTC; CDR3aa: CASGLVLTGPEDSSYEQYF
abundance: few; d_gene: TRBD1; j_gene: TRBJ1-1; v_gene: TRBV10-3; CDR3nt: TGTGCCATCAGAGGACAGGGGAAGGGGAACACTGAAGCTTTCTTT; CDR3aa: CAIRGQGKGNTEAFF
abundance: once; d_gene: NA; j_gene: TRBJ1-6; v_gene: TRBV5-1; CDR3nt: TGCGCCAGCAGCTTCACAAAAACAGGGTCTGGTAATTCACCCCTCCACTTT; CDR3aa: CASSFTKTGSGNSPLHF
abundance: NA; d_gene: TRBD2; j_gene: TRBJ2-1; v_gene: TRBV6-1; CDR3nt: TGTGCCAGCAGTGAAATGCCCCTAGCGGGAGTGTACAATGAGCAGTTCTTC; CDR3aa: CASSEMPLAGVYNEQFF
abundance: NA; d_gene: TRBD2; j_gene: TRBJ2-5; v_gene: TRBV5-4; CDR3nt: TGTGCCAGCAGCTGGGAACTAGCGGGGGGAGAAGAGACCCAGTACTTC; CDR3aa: CASSWELAGGEETQYF
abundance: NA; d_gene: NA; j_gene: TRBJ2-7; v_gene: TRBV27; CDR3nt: TGTGCCAGCAGTTTAGAATCCCAGGGTCGGTCCTACGAGCAGTACTTC; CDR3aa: CASSLESQGRSYEQYF
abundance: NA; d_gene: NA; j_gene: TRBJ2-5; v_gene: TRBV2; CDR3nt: TGTGCCAGCAGTGCTGGAGGGGTGAAGGGGGAGACCCAGTACTTC; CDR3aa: CASSAGGVKGETQYF
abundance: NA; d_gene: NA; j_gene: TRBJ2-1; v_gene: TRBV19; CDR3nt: TGTGCCAGTAGTATTGAGGGGGTCGGCTACAATGAGCAGTTCTTC; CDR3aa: CASSIEGVGYNEQFF
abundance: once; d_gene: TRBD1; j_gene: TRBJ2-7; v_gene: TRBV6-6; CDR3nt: TGTGCCACCGGTACAGGGGTCGCCGAGCAGTACTTC; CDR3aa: CATGTGVAEQYF
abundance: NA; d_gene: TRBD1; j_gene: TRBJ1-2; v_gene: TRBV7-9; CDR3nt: TGTGCCAGCAGCTTAACAGGGGGTGATGGCTACACCTTC; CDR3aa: CASSLTGGDGYTF
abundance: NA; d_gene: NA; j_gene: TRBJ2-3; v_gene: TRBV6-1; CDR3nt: TGTGCCACACAGGGTATCGCAGATACGCAGTATTTT; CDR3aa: CATQGIADTQYF
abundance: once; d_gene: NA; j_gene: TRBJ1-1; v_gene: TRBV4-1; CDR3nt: TGCGCCAGCAGCCAAGATACCGGGAACACTGAAGCTTTCTTT; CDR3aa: CASSQDTGNTEAFF
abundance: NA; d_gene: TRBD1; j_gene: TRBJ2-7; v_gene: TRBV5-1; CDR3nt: TGCGCCAGCAGCTTAGGGGGCGCGTATCTCCACGAGCAGTACTTC; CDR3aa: CASSLGGAYLHEQYF
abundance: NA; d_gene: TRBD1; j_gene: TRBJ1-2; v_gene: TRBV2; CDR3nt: TGTGCCAGCAGTGCTGACAGGGGGGAGTATGGCTACACCTTC; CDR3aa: CASSADRGEYGYTF
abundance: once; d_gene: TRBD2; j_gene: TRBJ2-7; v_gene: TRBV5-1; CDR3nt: TGCGCCAGCAACTCTCTAGCGGGAGGAAACTACGAGCAGTACTTC; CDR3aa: CASNSLAGGNYEQYF
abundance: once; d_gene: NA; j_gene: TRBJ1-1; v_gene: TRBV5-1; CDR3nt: TGCGCCAGCAGCTTGTGGGAGGGCAGGAACACTGAAGCTTTCTTT; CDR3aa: CASSLWEGRNTEAFF
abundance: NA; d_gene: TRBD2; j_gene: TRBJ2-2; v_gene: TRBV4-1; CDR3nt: TGCGCCAGCAGCCAAGATCCGGGAGGCGGAACCGGGGAGCTGTTTTTT; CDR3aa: CASSQDPGGGTGELFF
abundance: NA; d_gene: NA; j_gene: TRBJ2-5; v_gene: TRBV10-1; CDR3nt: TGCGCCAGCAGTGAGTCGACAGGTCAAGAGACCCAGTACTTC; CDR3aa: CASSESTGQETQYF